The T cell receptor (beta chain) described here comes from a study of blood T cell repertoires in COVID-19. Study details: The samples span acute and convalescent COVID-19 from the United States, Italy and Spain. T cells, B-cell-depleted T cells, or PBMCs supplied cDNA or gDNA.

Recruitment covered 25 or so US areas and drew participants whose ages spanned about 18 to 90 years. Resolution of symptoms, clearance, or two negative PCRs was present in recovered Cohort 3 donors. Libraries were prepared by immunoSEQ multiplex PCR; TCRdb keeps only in-frame clonotypes and omits some of them. The repertoire includes about 230,000 clones, 85% to 90% of them detected once, and about 16% sits in the top ten. The TCR comes from a man between 18 and 35 years old who had recovered from COVID-19. The sequencing sample was made of PBMCs or T cells enriched from blood (not recorded which).

This CDR3 reads CASSVLTGGEKLFF. CDR3 DNA: TGTGCCAGCAGTGTTTTGACAGGGGGTGAAAAACTGTTTTTT. The V gene is TRBV2, the J gene TRBJ1-4, with 9 positions matching TRBD1. V shed 4 bases and J 7 bases; nucleotides not matched to a gene: 4. This CDR3 is built from 14 residues. Germline lookup yields CDR1 SNHLY and CDR2 FYNNEI.